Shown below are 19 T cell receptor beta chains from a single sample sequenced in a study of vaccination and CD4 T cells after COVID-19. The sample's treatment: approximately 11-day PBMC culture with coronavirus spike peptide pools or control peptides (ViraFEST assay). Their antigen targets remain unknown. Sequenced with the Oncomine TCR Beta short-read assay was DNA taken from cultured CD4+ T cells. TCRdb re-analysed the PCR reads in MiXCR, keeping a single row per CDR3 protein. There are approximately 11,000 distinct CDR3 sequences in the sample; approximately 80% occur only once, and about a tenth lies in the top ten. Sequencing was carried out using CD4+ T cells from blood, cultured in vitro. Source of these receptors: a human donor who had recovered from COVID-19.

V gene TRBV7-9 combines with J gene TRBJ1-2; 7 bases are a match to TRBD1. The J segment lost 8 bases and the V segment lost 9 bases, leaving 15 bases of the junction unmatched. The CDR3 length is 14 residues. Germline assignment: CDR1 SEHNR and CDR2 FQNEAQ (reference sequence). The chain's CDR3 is CASVSGTAYGGYTF. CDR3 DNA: TGTGCCAGTGTCTCCGGGACAGCGTATGGAGGCTACACCTTC.

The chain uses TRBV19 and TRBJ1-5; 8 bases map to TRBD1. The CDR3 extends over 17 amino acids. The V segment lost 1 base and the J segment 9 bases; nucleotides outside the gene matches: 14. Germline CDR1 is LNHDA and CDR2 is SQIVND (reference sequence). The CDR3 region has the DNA TGTGCCAGTAGTATAGCTGTGGGACAGGTACCCTGGGGGCCCCAGCATTTT. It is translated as CASSIAVGQVPWGPQHF. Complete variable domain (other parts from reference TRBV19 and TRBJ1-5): DGGITQSPKYLFRKEGQNVTLSCEQNLNHDAMYWYRQDPGQGLRLIYYSQIVNDFQKGDIAEGYSVSREKKESFPLTVTSAQKNPTAFYLCASSIAVGQVPWGPQHFGDGTRLSIL.

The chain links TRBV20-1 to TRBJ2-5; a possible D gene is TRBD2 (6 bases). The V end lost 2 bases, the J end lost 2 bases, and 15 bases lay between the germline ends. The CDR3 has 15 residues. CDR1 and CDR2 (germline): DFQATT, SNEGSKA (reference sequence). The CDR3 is CSARTPAGGQETQYF. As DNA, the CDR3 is TGCAGTGCTAGAACCCCCGCCGGGGGTCAAGAGACCCAGTACTTC.

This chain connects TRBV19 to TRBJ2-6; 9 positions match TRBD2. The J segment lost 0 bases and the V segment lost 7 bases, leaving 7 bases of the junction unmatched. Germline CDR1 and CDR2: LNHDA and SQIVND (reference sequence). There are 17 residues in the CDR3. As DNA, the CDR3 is TGTGCCAGTACCAAACTAGCGGGCGGCTCTGGGGCCAACGTCCTGACTTTC. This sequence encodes CASTKLAGGSGANVLTF. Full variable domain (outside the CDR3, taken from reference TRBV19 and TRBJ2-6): DGGITQSPKYLFRKEGQNVTLSCEQNLNHDAMYWYRQDPGQGLRLIYYSQIVNDFQKGDIAEGYSVSREKKESFPLTVTSAQKNPTAFYLCASTKLAGGSGANVLTFGAGSRLTVL.

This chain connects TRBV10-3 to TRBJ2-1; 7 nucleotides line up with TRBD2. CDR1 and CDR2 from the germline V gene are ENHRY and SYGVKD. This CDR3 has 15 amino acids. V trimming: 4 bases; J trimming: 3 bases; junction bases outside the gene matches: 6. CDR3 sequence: CAISVGGRNYNEQFF. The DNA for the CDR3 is TGTGCCATCAGTGTTGGCGGGAGAAACTACAATGAGCAGTTCTTC.

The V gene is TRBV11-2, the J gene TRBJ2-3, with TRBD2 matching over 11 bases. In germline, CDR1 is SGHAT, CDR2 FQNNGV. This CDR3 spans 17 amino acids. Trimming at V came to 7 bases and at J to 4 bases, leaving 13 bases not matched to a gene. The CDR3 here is CASTWVVAGGRSDTQYF. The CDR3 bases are TGTGCCAGCACTTGGGTGGTAGCGGGGGGGCGGTCAGATACGCAGTATTTT.

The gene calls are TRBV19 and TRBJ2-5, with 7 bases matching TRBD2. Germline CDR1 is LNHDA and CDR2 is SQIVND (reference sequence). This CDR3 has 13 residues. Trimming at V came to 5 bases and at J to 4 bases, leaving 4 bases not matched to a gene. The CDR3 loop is CASSAGERETQYF. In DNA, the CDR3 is TGTGCCAGTAGTGCGGGGGAGCGAGAGACCCAGTACTTC. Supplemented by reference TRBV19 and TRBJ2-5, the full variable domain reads DGGITQSPKYLFRKEGQNVTLSCEQNLNHDAMYWYRQDPGQGLRLIYYSQIVNDFQKGDIAEGYSVSREKKESFPLTVTSAQKNPTAFYLCASSAGERETQYFGPGTRLLVL.

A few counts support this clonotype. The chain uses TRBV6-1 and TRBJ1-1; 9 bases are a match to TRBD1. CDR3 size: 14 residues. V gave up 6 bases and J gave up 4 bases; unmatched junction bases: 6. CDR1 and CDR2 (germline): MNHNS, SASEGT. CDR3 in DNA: TGTGCCAGCAGGGTTCAGACAGGGGGCACTGAAGCTTTCTTT. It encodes CASRVQTGGTEAFF.

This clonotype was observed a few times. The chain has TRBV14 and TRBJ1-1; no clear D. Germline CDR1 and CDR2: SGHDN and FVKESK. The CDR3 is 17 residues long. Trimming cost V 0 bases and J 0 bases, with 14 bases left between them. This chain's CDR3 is CASSQEIGSLMNTEAFF. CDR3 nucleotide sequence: TGTGCCAGCAGCCAAGAGATCGGTTCCCTGATGAACACTGAAGCTTTCTTT.

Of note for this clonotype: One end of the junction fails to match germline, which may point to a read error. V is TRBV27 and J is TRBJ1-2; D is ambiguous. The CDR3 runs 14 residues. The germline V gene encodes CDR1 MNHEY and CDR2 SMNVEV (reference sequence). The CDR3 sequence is CASSSNLRNYDYTF. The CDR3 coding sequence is TGTGCCAGCAGTTCTAACCTAAGAAACTATGACTACACCTTC.

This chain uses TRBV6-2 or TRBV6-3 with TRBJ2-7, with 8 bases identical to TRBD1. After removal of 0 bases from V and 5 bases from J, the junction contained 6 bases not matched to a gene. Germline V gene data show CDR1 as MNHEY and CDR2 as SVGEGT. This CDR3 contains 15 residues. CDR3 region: CASSYSRQGRDEQYF. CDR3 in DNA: TGTGCCAGCAGTTACTCGAGACAGGGGCGAGACGAGCAGTACTTC.

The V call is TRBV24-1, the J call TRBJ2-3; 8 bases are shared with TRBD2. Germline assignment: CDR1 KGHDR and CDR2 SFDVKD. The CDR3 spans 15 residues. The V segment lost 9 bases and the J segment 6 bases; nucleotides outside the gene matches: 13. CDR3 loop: CATDTGYGGADTQYF. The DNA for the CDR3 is TGTGCCACCGATACTGGATACGGGGGGGCGGATACGCAGTATTTT.

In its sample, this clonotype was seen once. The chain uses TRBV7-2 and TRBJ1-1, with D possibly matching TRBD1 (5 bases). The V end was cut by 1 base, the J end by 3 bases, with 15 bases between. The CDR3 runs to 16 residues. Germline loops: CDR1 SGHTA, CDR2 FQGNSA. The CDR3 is CASSLVATKQDTEAFF. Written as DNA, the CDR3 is TGTGCCAGCAGCTTAGTAGCCACCAAACAGGACACTGAAGCTTTCTTT.

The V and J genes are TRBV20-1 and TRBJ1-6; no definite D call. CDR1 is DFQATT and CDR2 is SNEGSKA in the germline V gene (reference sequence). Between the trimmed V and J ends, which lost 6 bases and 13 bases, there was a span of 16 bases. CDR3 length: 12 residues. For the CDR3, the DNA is TGCAGTGCCAACCTACTGAGTGGGCCCCTCCACTTT. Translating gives CSANLLSGPLHF.

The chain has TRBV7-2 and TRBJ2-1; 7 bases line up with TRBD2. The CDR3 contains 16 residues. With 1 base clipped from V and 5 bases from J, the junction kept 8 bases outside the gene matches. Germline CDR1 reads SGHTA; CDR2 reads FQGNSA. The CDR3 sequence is CASSLVASGHNNEQFF. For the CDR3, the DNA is TGTGCCAGCAGCTTAGTTGCTAGCGGCCATAACAATGAGCAGTTCTTC. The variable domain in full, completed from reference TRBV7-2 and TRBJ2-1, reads GAGVSQSPSNKVTEKGKDVELRCDPISGHTALYWYRQSLGQGLEFLIYFQGNSAPDKSGLPSDRFSAERTGGSVSTLTIQRTQQEDSAVYLCASSLVASGHNNEQFFGPGTRLTVL.

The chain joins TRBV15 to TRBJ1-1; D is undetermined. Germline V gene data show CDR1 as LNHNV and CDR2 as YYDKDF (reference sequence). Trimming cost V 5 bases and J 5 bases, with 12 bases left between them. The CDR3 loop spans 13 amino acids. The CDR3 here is CATSPRGRTEAFF. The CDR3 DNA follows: TGTGCCACCAGCCCCCGAGGCAGGACTGAAGCTTTCTTT.

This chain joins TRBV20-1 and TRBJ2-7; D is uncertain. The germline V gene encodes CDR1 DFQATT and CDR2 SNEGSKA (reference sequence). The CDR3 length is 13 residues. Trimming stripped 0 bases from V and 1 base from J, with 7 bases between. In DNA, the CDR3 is TGCAGTGCTAGAGATGTCTCGTCCTACGAGCAGTACTTC. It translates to CSARDVSSYEQYF.

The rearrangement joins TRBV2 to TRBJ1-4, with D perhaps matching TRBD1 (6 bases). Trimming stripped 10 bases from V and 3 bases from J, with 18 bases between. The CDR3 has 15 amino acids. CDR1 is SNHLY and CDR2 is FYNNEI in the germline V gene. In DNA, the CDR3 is TGTGCCACCCGTTATACAGGGAACGCTAATGAAAAACTGTTTTTT. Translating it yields CATRYTGNANEKLFF.

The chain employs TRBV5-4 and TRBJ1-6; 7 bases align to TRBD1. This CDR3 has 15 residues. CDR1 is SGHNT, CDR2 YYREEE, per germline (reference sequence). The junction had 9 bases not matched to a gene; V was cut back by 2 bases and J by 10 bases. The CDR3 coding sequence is TGTGCCAGCAGCTTAAGCCTGGCCAGGGGGTCACCCCTCCACTTT. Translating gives CASSLSLARGSPLHF.